The following is a TCR beta chain sequence with its context. This entry is derived from a study of control samples from healthy donors and cancer patients. The assay was immunoSEQ multiplex PCR, and TCRdb's table has in-frame clones only and misses some. The sample lists about 120,000 clones, nearly 95% seen once, with roughly 2.5% in the top ten. The CDR3 length is 13 residues. Trimming took off 6 bases at V and 5 bases at J, with 10 bases between the two ends. Germline V gene sequence: CDR1 SNHLY, CDR2 FYNNEI. The chain combines TRBV2 with TRBJ1-4; D is uncertain. Sequenced: blood. The TCR was taken from a man aged 30-40 years in good health. The CDR3 bases are TGTGCCAGCAGCCAGAACAGCAATGAAAAACTGTTTTTT. Amino acid sequence: CASSQNSNEKLFF.